The rows below give T cell receptor beta chains drawn from one sample of a study of blood T cell repertoires in COVID-19. Generated by immunoSEQ multiplex PCR, the TCRdb table keeps only in-frame clones and is missing some. The sample includes roughly 150,000 clones, about four fifths seen only once; the top ten take under 13%. The sequenced sample was peripheral blood. These receptors all stem from a man in his 70s with active or convalescent COVID-19. Both conserved end residues are part of each CDR3. Each record gives: clone size, V gene, J gene, CDR3 protein. Some rows mark clone size as missing; the rest say once, few, many or name a class of expanded clone.

size: -
V: TRBV28
J: TRBJ2-5
CDR3: CASSRPGLATQYF

size: -
V: TRBV6-6
J: TRBJ1-3
CDR3: CASSYTGSSGNTIYF

size: once
V: TRBV25-1
J: TRBJ2-2
CDR3: CASSEFRGGAPGELFF

size: -
V: TRBV3-1/TRBV3-2
J: TRBJ2-7
CDR3: CASSQAWKRDGEQYF

size: -
V: TRBV5-6
J: TRBJ1-2
CDR3: CASSYSHSDRVNYGYTF

size: -
V: TRBV2
J: TRBJ1-2
CDR3: CAGDREGAGGYTF

size: -
V: TRBV19
J: TRBJ1-2
CDR3: CASRELWGGTATGYTF

size: -
V: TRBV5-6
J: TRBJ2-3
CDR3: CASSGSGATDTQYF

size: -
V: TRBV5-1
J: TRBJ2-1
CDR3: CASSLTGAHNEQFF

size: -
V: TRBV28
J: TRBJ2-1
CDR3: CASIPSNEQFF

size: -
V: TRBV7-8
J: TRBJ2-1
CDR3: CASRPGTSATWEQFF

size: -
V: TRBV7-2
J: TRBJ2-7
CDR3: CASSLAHGTGEAYEQYF

size: once
V: TRBV29-1
J: TRBJ2-7
CDR3: CSVSGQPGQPYEQYF

size: once
V: TRBV30
J: TRBJ1-5
CDR3: CAWSVRGGSFSNQPQHF

size: -
V: TRBV4-3
J: TRBJ2-7
CDR3: CASTRDRGEEQYF

size: -
V: TRBV30
J: TRBJ2-6
CDR3: CAGGDPKSSGANVLTF

size: -
V: TRBV5-1
J: TRBJ2-7
CDR3: CASSPNAGVEQYF

size: -
V: TRBV7-9
J: TRBJ1-1
CDR3: CASDRGSEAFF

size: -
V: TRBV4-3
J: TRBJ2-6
CDR3: CASSQDTSSGANVLTF

size: -
V: TRBV28
J: TRBJ2-7
CDR3: CASSPNTGLAPPEQYF

size: -
V: TRBV7-6
J: TRBJ2-1
CDR3: CASSLERLAGGEQFF

size: -
V: TRBV6-2/TRBV6-3
J: TRBJ2-2
CDR3: CASSFDRDRGRTGELFF

size: few
V: TRBV4-1
J: TRBJ2-5
CDR3: CASSQDRRGEETQYF

size: -
V: TRBV2
J: TRBJ2-7
CDR3: CASREYEQYF

size: -
V: TRBV6-2/TRBV6-3
J: TRBJ1-4
CDR3: CASSSRGRTGEKLFF

size: -
V: TRBV19
J: TRBJ2-7
CDR3: CASSSPRGLDEQYF

size: -
V: TRBV19
J: TRBJ1-1
CDR3: CASRWGQGNTEAFF

size: -
V: TRBV29-1
J: TRBJ1-1
CDR3: CSVEDSWARGRGVNTEAFF

size: -
V: TRBV10-3
J: TRBJ1-1
CDR3: CAIREGQSNTEAFF

size: -
V: TRBV15
J: TRBJ1-5
CDR3: CATSTNNREPQHF

size: -
V: TRBV6-5
J: TRBJ2-7
CDR3: CASSYDRVSYEQYF

size: once
V: TRBV28
J: TRBJ1-2
CDR3: CASSSNDILYGYTF

size: few
V: TRBV15
J: TRBJ1-4
CDR3: CATSRGRQGGEKLFF

size: -
V: TRBV27
J: TRBJ1-1
CDR3: CASSLGQGYTEAFF

size: once
V: TRBV15
J: TRBJ2-7
CDR3: CATSRTPASESSYEQYF

size: -
V: TRBV5-1
J: TRBJ2-2
CDR3: CASGRKAGATGELFF

size: few
V: TRBV19
J: TRBJ1-4
CDR3: CASSPTRRPTREKLFF